These 21 T cell receptor beta chains came from one sample sequenced in a study of blood T cell repertoires in COVID-19. Only in-frame clones appear in the TCRdb table, and some are missing; sequencing was by immunoSEQ multiplex PCR. The table has tens of thousands of clones, 86% seen once; the top ten hold under 1.5%. The sample taken for sequencing was peripheral blood. The receptor source for this set is a woman of 80 years or more with acute or convalescent COVID-19.

The chain recombines TRBV28 with TRBJ2-7, with TRBD1 matching 9 bases. The CDR3 is 13 amino acids. Germline assignment: CDR1 MDHEN and CDR2 SYDVKM. The ends lost 4 bases at V and 7 bases at J; junction bases unmatched: 5. The CDR3 DNA follows: TGTGCCAGCAGTTCCCCGACAGGGGGGGAGCAGTACTTC. As protein: CASSSPTGGEQYF.

The chain joins TRBV5-4 to TRBJ2-7; perhaps TRBD2 as D (5 bases). The CDR3 is 12 amino acids. Trimming removed 3 bases at V and 9 bases at J, with 13 bases between. Germline lookup yields CDR1 SGHNT and CDR2 YYREEE (reference sequence). CDR3 coding DNA: TGTGCCAGCAGCTATAATAACGAGGGGCAGTACTTC. Protein: CASSYNNEGQYF. Full variable domain (remainder filled in from reference TRBV5-4 and TRBJ2-7): ETGVTQSPTHLIKTRGQQVTLRCSSQSGHNTVSWYQQALGQGPQFIFQYYREEENGRGNFPPRFSGLQFPNYSSELNVNALELDDSALYLCASSYNNEGQYFGPGTRLTVT.

This chain connects TRBV20-1 to TRBJ1-1; D perhaps matches TRBD1 (6 bases). Trimming left V 3 bases short and J 4 bases short, with 6 bases between. This CDR3 is 11 amino acids long. Per germline, CDR1 DFQATT and CDR2 SNEGSKA (reference sequence). The DNA of the CDR3 is TGCAGTGCTAGGGGGGCCACTGAAGCTTTCTTT. It codes for CSARGATEAFF.

J is TRBJ1-5 and V is TRBV7-2, with TRBD1 matching over 7 bases. Germline CDR1 SGHTA, CDR2 FQGNSA. The V gene end was trimmed by 1 base and the J gene end by 5 bases; junction bases not matched to a gene: 5. The CDR3 covers 15 residues. The CDR3 nucleotides are TGTGCCAGCAGCTTAGGGGGGACAGCAGATCAGCCCCAGCATTTT. It encodes CASSLGGTADQPQHF.

The chain couples TRBV6-5 to TRBJ2-1, with D maybe TRBD2 (5 bases). V was clipped by 8 bases and J by 8 bases, with 16 bases between them. The CDR3 covers 13 residues. The V gene's germline CDR1 is MNHEY and CDR2 SVGAGI. The CDR3 bases are TGTGCCAGCCGGGGTAGCGCATCCTATGAGCAGTTCTTC. It specifies CASRGSASYEQFF.

The rearrangement uses TRBV6-1 and TRBJ1-4, with 8 nucleotides matching TRBD1. The CDR3 length is 16 residues. V was clipped by 1 base and J by 3 bases; unmatched bases: 4. Germline CDR1 reads MNHNS; CDR2 reads SASEGT. In DNA form, the CDR3 reads TGTGCCAGCAGTGAAGGGACAGGGATGCCTAATGAAAAACTGTTTTTT. This gives the protein CASSEGTGMPNEKLFF.

This clone has just one count. The CDR3 loop is CASSSSLGLSGREQFF. CDR3 nucleotide sequence: TGTGCCAGCAGCTCGTCATTAGGTCTCTCCGGGAGGGAGCAGTTCTTC. This chain joins TRBV5-4 and TRBJ2-1, with TRBD2 matching over 7 bases. Germline CDR1 and CDR2: SGHNT and YYREEE (reference sequence). V was pared by 3 bases and J by 10 bases, with 16 bases of the junction left unmatched. This CDR3 is 16 amino acids long.

The rearrangement links TRBV6-2 or TRBV6-3 to TRBJ2-7, with D possibly TRBD1 on 5 matching bases. V shed 0 bases and J shed 6 bases, with 12 bases lying between them. CDR1 and CDR2 (germline): MNHEY, SVGEGT. CDR3 size: 14 residues. The CDR3, as DNA: TGTGCCAGCAGTTACTCGAACCTTCAGGGCGAGCAGTACTTC. Translation gives CASSYSNLQGEQYF.

This CDR3 reads CAWKGLASTGELFF. The DNA for the CDR3 is TGTGCCTGGAAAGGACTAGCGTCCACCGGGGAGCTGTTTTTT. J is TRBJ2-2 and V is TRBV30; 9 nucleotides align to TRBD2. CDR1 is GTSNPN, CDR2 SVGIG, per germline (reference sequence). This CDR3 has 14 amino acids. V was pared by 4 bases and J by 4 bases, with 4 bases of the junction left unmatched. Complete variable domain (other parts from reference TRBV30 and TRBJ2-2): SQTIHQWPATLVQPVGSPLSLECTVEGTSNPNLYWYRQAAGRGLQLLFYSVGIGQISSEVPQNLSASRPQDRQFILSSKKLLLSDSGFYLCAWKGLASTGELFFGEGSRLTVL.

This chain joins TRBV7-3 and TRBJ1-1; perhaps TRBD1 as D (6 bases). Trimming pared 1 base from V and 4 bases from J, leaving 10 bases between. Germline V gene data show CDR1 as SGHTA and CDR2 as FQGTGA. The CDR3 has 14 residues. The CDR3 region has the DNA TGTGCCAGCAGCTTAAACAGGGAAGGCACTGAAGCTTTCTTT. This encodes CASSLNREGTEAFF.

This rearrangement joins TRBV19 to TRBJ2-5, with 10 positions matching TRBD1. The ends lost 9 bases at V and 1 base at J; junction bases unmatched: 8. This CDR3 has 15 amino acids. The germline gives CDR1 LNHDA, CDR2 SQIVND (reference sequence). CDR3 sequence (DNA): TGTGCCAGAACCGGACAGGGGGTTTTCCAAGAGACCCAGTACTTC. This codes for CARTGQGVFQETQYF.

CDR3 in amino acids: CASSNRDGGGEQFF. The DNA for the CDR3 is TGCGCCAGCAGCAACCGGGACGGGGGAGGTGAGCAGTTCTTC. The chain carries TRBV5-1 and TRBJ2-1; D is possibly TRBD2 (6 bases). The V gene's germline CDR1 is SGHRS and CDR2 YFSETQ. Trimming took 4 bases from V and 9 from J, leaving 17 bases between them. The CDR3 loop spans 14 amino acids.

The chain links TRBV19 to TRBJ1-1, with 8 positions matching TRBD1. The germline gives CDR1 LNHDA, CDR2 SQIVND (reference sequence). Trimming removed 3 bases from V and 6 bases from J; junction bases left unmatched: 6. The CDR3 loop spans 14 amino acids. In DNA form, the CDR3 reads TGTGCCAGTAGTATCCAGGGGGCTGGGTCTGAAGCTTTCTTT. Residues: CASSIQGAGSEAFF. The full variable domain, completed using reference TRBV19 and TRBJ1-1, is DGGITQSPKYLFRKEGQNVTLSCEQNLNHDAMYWYRQDPGQGLRLIYYSQIVNDFQKGDIAEGYSVSREKKESFPLTVTSAQKNPTAFYLCASSIQGAGSEAFFGQGTRLTVV.

This clone was seen a single time. V usage is TRBV2 and J usage is TRBJ1-6; 7 nucleotides match TRBD1. Germline V CDR1 and CDR2: SNHLY, FYNNEI. CDR3 length: 15 residues. Trimming took 6 bases from V and 7 from J; bases not matched to a gene: 9. The CDR3 coding sequence is TGTGCCAGCAGATTCGGGACAGCGTACAATTCACCCCTCCACTTT. As protein: CASRFGTAYNSPLHF.

This clone has only a few counts. The chain's CDR3 is CASSWGDRENQPQHF. CDR3 bases: TGCGCCAGCAGCTGGGGGGACAGGGAAAATCAGCCCCAGCATTTT. The gene calls are TRBV5-1 and TRBJ1-5; 9 bases match TRBD1. V trimming: 3 bases; J trimming: 4 bases; junction bases outside the gene matches: 5. Germline V gene lookup returns CDR1 SGHRS and CDR2 YFSETQ. The length of the CDR3 is 15 residues.

The V gene is TRBV7-2, the J gene TRBJ1-1, with D unclear. V lost 2 bases and J 0 bases, leaving 7 bases between the germline ends. The CDR3 spans 14 residues. Per the germline V gene, CDR1 is SGHTA and CDR2 is FQGNSA. CDR3 nucleotide sequence: TGTGCCAGCAGCTTATATGCGTTGAACACTGAAGCTTTCTTT. It is translated as CASSLYALNTEAFF.

The rearrangement links TRBV9 to TRBJ2-2; D perhaps matches TRBD2 (5 bases). Trimming shortened V by 7 bases and J by 2 bases, and 9 bases separated the two germline ends. CDR1 SGDLS and CDR2 YYNGEE come from the germline V gene. CDR3 length: 13 residues. The CDR3 is CASEGRNTGELFF. The CDR3 nucleotides read TGTGCCAGCGAGGGCCGAAACACCGGGGAGCTGTTTTTT.

This clone was seen only once. The gene calls are TRBV3-1 (or the pseudogene TRBV3-2) and TRBJ1-1; TRBD1 matches 8 bases. This CDR3 contains 14 residues. V dropped 1 base and J dropped 11; count of bases not matched to a gene: 9. CDR1 and CDR2 (germline): LGHDT, YNNKEL (reference sequence). The CDR3 region is CASSQGTTDREAFF. Here the CDR3 DNA reads TGTGCCAGCAGCCAAGGTACAACGGACAGGGAGGCTTTCTTT.

This chain connects TRBV10-3 to TRBJ2-3; 7 bases match TRBD1. CDR3 length: 17 residues. V was clipped by 2 bases and J by 0 bases; unmatched bases: 8. Germline assignment: CDR1 ENHRY and CDR2 SYGVKD. This CDR3 reads CAISEGHGTASTDTQYF. The CDR3 nucleotides are TGTGCCATCAGTGAGGGACACGGGACAGCCAGCACAGATACGCAGTATTTT.

This sequence joins TRBV27 and TRBJ1-1; D perhaps matches TRBD1 (5 bases). This CDR3 spans 11 amino acids. Trimming shortened V by 8 bases and J by 6 bases, and 10 bases separated the two germline ends. Germline V CDR1 and CDR2: MNHEY, SMNVEV (reference sequence). The CDR3 protein is CASRDFAEAFF. CDR3 DNA: TGTGCCAGCCGGGACTTCGCTGAAGCTTTCTTT.

V gene TRBV5-5 combines with J gene TRBJ2-1, with D maybe TRBD1 (5 bases). CDR1 is SGHKS and CDR2 is YYEKEE in the germline V gene (reference sequence). The CDR3 runs 18 residues. Trimming left V 0 bases short and J 0 bases short, with 16 bases between. The CDR3: CASSLGPATGRSYNEQFF. CDR3 sequence (DNA): TGTGCCAGCAGCTTGGGCCCGGCAACAGGCCGCTCCTACAATGAGCAGTTCTTC.